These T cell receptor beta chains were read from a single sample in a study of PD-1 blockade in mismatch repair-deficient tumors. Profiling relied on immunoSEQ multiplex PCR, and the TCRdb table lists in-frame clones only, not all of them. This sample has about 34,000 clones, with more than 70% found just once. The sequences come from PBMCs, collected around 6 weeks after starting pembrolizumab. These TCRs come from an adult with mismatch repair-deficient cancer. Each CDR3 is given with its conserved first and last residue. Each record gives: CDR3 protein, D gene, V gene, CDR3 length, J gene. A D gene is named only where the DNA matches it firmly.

CASSFFEEGLAGYDNEQFF | . | TRBV12-1 | 19 | TRBJ2-1
CASSLEPRVPDTQYF | . | TRBV2 | 15 | TRBJ2-3
CASIQGRLAEYNEQFF | TRBD2 | TRBV5-4 | 16 | TRBJ2-1
CARSLLIPYEQYF | . | TRBV5-1 | 13 | TRBJ2-7
CASSFSEGVGGYTF | . | TRBV11-2 | 14 | TRBJ1-2
CASGYPQGAITNEKLFF | TRBD1 | TRBV28 | 17 | TRBJ1-4
CASSFLAGASTGELFF | TRBD2 | TRBV7-3 | 16 | TRBJ2-2
CASSLEFGLGGTYEQYF | . | TRBV11-2 | 17 | TRBJ2-7
CASSVGGTGAYEQYF | TRBD1 | TRBV9 | 15 | TRBJ2-7
CASSLIKNTEAFF | . | TRBV28 | 13 | TRBJ1-1
CASASVSVGTQPQHF | . | TRBV19 | 15 | TRBJ1-5